The 27 T cell receptor beta chains below all came from one sample that was sequenced in a study of T cells after yellow fever vaccination. MiXCR was run by TCRdb on the 5' RACE reads, yielding one entry per CDR3 protein. The repertoire holds fewer than 85,000 distinct CDR3 sequences, with about 7.7% as singletons. Sequenced here: CD8+ T cells sorted from PBMCs, sampled on the day of the yellow fever booster vaccination. These receptors all come from a man between 25 and 39 years old who received the YFV17D yellow fever vaccine.

This clonotype was recorded a few times. The chain combines TRBV2 with TRBJ2-1; 12 bases are a match to TRBD2. The CDR3 length is 16 residues. Germline trimming cut 7 bases from V and 6 bases from J; bases unmatched to any gene: 10. Germline loops: CDR1 SNHLY, CDR2 FYNNEI. Here the CDR3 reads CASITTSGSRGNEQFF. The CDR3 DNA is TGTGCCAGCATAACGACTAGCGGGAGTCGGGGCAATGAGCAGTTCTTC.

The gene calls are TRBV12-3 or TRBV12-4 and TRBJ1-2, with D perhaps TRBD1 (5 bases). CDR3 size: 10 residues. Trimming shortened V by 6 bases and J by 10 bases, and 9 bases separated the two germline ends. CDR3 bases: TGTGCCAGCAGCGGGGGAGTCTACACCTTC. It translates to CASSGGVYTF.

This clonotype was observed a few times. This sequence joins TRBV5-1 and TRBJ1-2; D is ambiguous. With 4 bases removed from V and 8 bases from J, the gap between germline ends came to 12 bases. Germline V gives CDR1 SGHRS, CDR2 YFSETQ. This CDR3 is built from 12 residues. The DNA for the CDR3 is TGCGCCAGCAGCCTTCTGCAGGAGGGCTACACCTTC. Translating gives CASSLLQEGYTF.

In this sample, this clonotype turned up many times. V usage is TRBV28 and J usage is TRBJ2-7, with a tentative D call TRBD2 (6 bases). The CDR3 extends over 14 amino acids. Trimming shortened V by 0 bases and J by 1 base, and 7 bases separated the two germline ends. Germline CDR1 is MDHEN and CDR2 is SYDVKM. The CDR3 protein is CASSLWGGSYEQYF. Here the CDR3 DNA reads TGTGCCAGCAGTTTATGGGGGGGTTCCTACGAGCAGTACTTC.

This clonotype was observed a few times. The rearrangement uses TRBV7-9 and TRBJ1-4, with 7 bases lining up with TRBD1. Germline V gives CDR1 SEHNR, CDR2 FQNEAQ (reference sequence). The length of the CDR3 is 15 residues. The J segment lost 3 bases and the V segment lost 4 bases, leaving 5 bases of the junction unmatched. The CDR3 spells CASSSGTAANEKLFF. The DNA of the CDR3 is TGTGCCAGCAGCTCCGGGACAGCCGCTAATGAAAAACTGTTTTTT.

This clonotype occurred a few times. This chain uses TRBV12-3 or TRBV12-4 with TRBJ1-4; possible D gene TRBD1, 5 bases. This CDR3 region has 16 residues. Trimming left V 5 bases short and J 0 bases short, with 13 bases between. The CDR3 loop reads CASSPSTVATNEKLFF. DNA for the CDR3: TGTGCCAGCAGTCCCTCGACAGTTGCAACTAATGAAAAACTGTTTTTT.

In this sample, this clonotype turned up many times. DNA for the CDR3: TGTGCCTGGAGCGATAGCTCCTACGAGCAGTACTTC. This translates into CAWSDSSYEQYF. V and J are TRBV30 and TRBJ2-7, with D uncertain. Per the germline V gene, CDR1 is GTSNPN and CDR2 is SVGIG (reference sequence). The V gene lost 3 bases and the J gene lost 0 bases, with 6 bases spanning the gap. The CDR3 covers 12 residues.

The rearrangement links TRBV5-1 to TRBJ2-1; a possible D gene is TRBD2 (5 bases). This CDR3 comprises 17 residues. V lost 4 bases and J 3 bases, leaving 20 bases between the germline ends. The V gene's germline CDR1 is SGHRS and CDR2 YFSETQ. The CDR3 nucleotides read TGCGCCAGCAGCCCCCATTCAGTGGGTCGGGACTACAATGAGCAGTTCTTC. As protein: CASSPHSVGRDYNEQFF.

This clonotype appeared a few times. CDR3 residues: CSARRLDSYEQYF. The CDR3 DNA reads as TGCAGTGCTAGGCGGCTAGACTCCTACGAGCAGTACTTC. This chain links TRBV20-1 with TRBJ2-7; D ambiguous. The CDR3 is 13 residues long. Germline CDR1 is DFQATT and CDR2 is SNEGSKA (reference sequence). V was cut by 3 bases and J by 0 bases, with 9 bases left in between.

This clonotype occurred many times. The chain links TRBV12-3 or TRBV12-4 to TRBJ2-5; D unresolved. Trimming removed 5 bases at V and 0 bases at J, with 10 bases between. This CDR3 is built from 14 residues. The CDR3 DNA sequence: TGTGCCAGCAGTACCGCAAGGTACCAAGAGACCCAGTACTTC. Amino acid sequence: CASSTARYQETQYF.

This clonotype was picked up a small number of times. The genes are TRBV29-1 and TRBJ2-5; D is possibly TRBD1 (6 bases). The V gene lost 3 bases and the J gene lost 5 bases, with 13 bases spanning the gap. Germline V gives CDR1 SQVTM, CDR2 ANQGSEA. The CDR3 spans 13 residues. The CDR3 is CSVEPGDFETQYF. The CDR3 coding sequence is TGCAGCGTTGAGCCAGGGGATTTCGAGACCCAGTACTTC.

This clonotype showed up just a few times. The chain joins TRBV3-1 to TRBJ1-2; D call uncertain. The V gene lost 1 base and the J gene lost 6 bases, with 18 bases spanning the gap. The length of the CDR3 is 16 residues. Germline loops: CDR1 LGHDT, CDR2 YNNKEL (reference sequence). The CDR3 DNA reads as TGTGCCAGCAGCCAAGCGGGCGTGGTGGGGTTGGATGGCTACACCTTC. Its protein is CASSQAGVVGLDGYTF.

This clonotype was counted a few times. The V gene is TRBV30, the J gene TRBJ2-7; the D is unclear. Germline lookup yields CDR1 GTSNPN and CDR2 SVGIG (reference sequence). The CDR3 loop spans 12 amino acids. Deletions cut 2 bases from V and 3 bases from J, with 8 bases between. CDR3 amino acids: CAWSSDLYEQYF. The CDR3 region has the DNA TGTGCCTGGAGTTCTGACCTCTACGAGCAGTACTTC.

This clonotype was picked up a small number of times. The chain uses TRBV7-9 and TRBJ2-5, with 7 positions matching TRBD2. Trimming took 5 bases from V and 1 from J; bases not matched to a gene: 7. Germline V gives CDR1 SEHNR, CDR2 FQNEAQ (reference sequence). The CDR3 has 15 amino acids. The CDR3 DNA follows: TGTGCCAGCAGCGAGCGGGACTATATCCAAGAGACCCAGTACTTC. Translating it yields CASSERDYIQETQYF.

The gene calls are TRBV11-2 and TRBJ2-5; 10 positions match TRBD2. This CDR3 is built from 17 residues. The V gene end was trimmed by 0 bases and the J gene end by 7 bases; junction bases not matched to a gene: 11. Germline V lookup: CDR1 SGHAT, CDR2 FQNNGV. The chain's CDR3 is CASSLESGTSAWGTQYF. CDR3 bases: TGTGCCAGCAGCTTAGAATCCGGGACTAGCGCTTGGGGGACCCAGTACTTC.

This sequence joins TRBV4-3 and TRBJ2-3; D perhaps matches TRBD1 (5 bases). The germline gives CDR1 LGHNA, CDR2 YSLEER. Trimming removed 1 base at V and 6 bases at J, with 20 bases between. The CDR3 loop spans 17 amino acids. CDR3 region: CASSQGVTAGQLDTQYF. As DNA, the CDR3 is TGCGCCAGCAGCCAAGGGGTGACAGCCGGGCAGCTGGATACGCAGTATTTT.

This clonotype counts as medium-sized (0.01 to 0.1%). V usage is TRBV15 and J usage is TRBJ2-1; D possibly corresponds to TRBD2 (5 bases). The V end was cut by 0 bases, the J end by 2 bases, with 8 bases between. Per germline, CDR1 LNHNV and CDR2 YYDKDF (reference sequence). The length of the CDR3 is 15 residues. The CDR3 DNA follows: TGTGCCACCAGCAGAGATGCGGGCGCCTACAATGAGCAGTTCTTC. This gives the protein CATSRDAGAYNEQFF. Drawing the rest from reference TRBV15 and TRBJ2-1, the complete variable domain is DAMVIQNPRYQVTQFGKPVTLSCSQTLNHNVMYWYQQKSSQAPKLLFHYYDKDFNNEADTPDNFQSRRPNTSFCFLDIRSPGLGDTAMYLCATSRDAGAYNEQFFGPGTRLTVL.

This clonotype was found many times. J is TRBJ1-1 and V is TRBV6-1; D is ambiguous. In germline, CDR1 is MNHNS, CDR2 SASEGT. Trimming shortened V by 8 bases and J by 1 base, and 14 bases separated the two germline ends. CDR3 size: 14 residues. The CDR3 here is CASFLETENTEAFF. The CDR3 coding sequence is TGTGCCAGCTTCCTAGAGACGGAGAACACTGAAGCTTTCTTT.

This clonotype has a count of ten or more. The chain recombines TRBV6-5 with TRBJ2-2, with 10 bases matching TRBD2. The CDR3 is made up of 17 amino acids. Trimming at V came to 0 bases and at J to 7 bases, leaving 8 bases not matched to a gene. Germline V gene lookup returns CDR1 MNHEY and CDR2 SVGAGI. This CDR3 reads CASSYSKAGGLGGELFF. DNA for the CDR3: TGTGCCAGCAGTTACTCAAAAGCGGGAGGGCTAGGCGGGGAGCTGTTTTTT.

V usage is TRBV12-3 or TRBV12-4 and J usage is TRBJ2-5, with 7 bases aligning to TRBD2. V was clipped by 3 bases and J by 1 base; unmatched bases: 5. The CDR3 loop spans 15 amino acids. The DNA for the CDR3 is TGTGCCAGCAGTTTGGGAGGGCGGCCCCAAGAGACCCAGTACTTC. This translates into CASSLGGRPQETQYF.

CDR3 residues: CASSQNGAWQPQHF. In nucleotides, the CDR3 is TGTGCCAGCAGCCAAAATGGGGCATGGCAGCCCCAGCATTTT. This chain connects TRBV14 to TRBJ1-5, with D possibly TRBD1 on 5 matching bases. This CDR3 comprises 14 residues. V lost 2 bases to trimming and J lost 7 bases, with 12 bases between them. The germline CDR1 and CDR2 sequences are SGHDN and FVKESK. Drawing the rest from reference TRBV14 and TRBJ1-5, the complete variable domain is EAGVTQFPSHSVIEKGQTVTLRCDPISGHDNLYWYRRVMGKEIKFLLHFVKESKQDESGMPNNRFLAERTGGTYSTLKVQPAELEDSGVYFCASSQNGAWQPQHFGDGTRLSIL.

This chain links TRBV27 with TRBJ1-1, with a weak D call TRBD1 (6 bases). The germline V gene encodes CDR1 MNHEY and CDR2 SMNVEV (reference sequence). The CDR3 has 17 residues. V was cut by 4 bases and J by 1 base, with 19 bases left in between. CDR3 sequence: CASSYAWVGARNTEAFF. The DNA of the CDR3 is TGTGCCAGCAGTTACGCCTGGGTGGGGGCAAGGAACACTGAAGCTTTCTTT.

This clonotype has just a few counts. The chain carries TRBV14 and TRBJ2-1; D might be TRBD1 or TRBD2, each matching 5 bases. The CDR3 has 11 amino acids. The germline CDR1 and CDR2 sequences are SGHDN and FVKESK. V was shortened by 4 bases and J by 15 bases, with 13 bases between the two germline ends. CDR3 sequence (DNA): TGTGCCAGCAGCCCGGGGCCCGGGCTGTTCTTC. This gives the protein CASSPGPGLFF.

In DNA form, the CDR3 reads TGTGCCAGCAGTTTCGGCTTAAATGAGCAGTTCTTC. Protein sequence: CASSFGLNEQFF. This sequence joins TRBV6-5 and TRBJ2-1; D gene unclear. CDR3 length: 12 residues. Trimming stripped 4 bases from V and 7 bases from J, with 8 bases between. The germline CDR1 and CDR2 sequences are MNHEY and SVGAGI.

This clonotype was recorded many times. The CDR3 protein is CASSKGAPQFF. CDR3 coding DNA: TGTGCCAGCAGCAAAGGGGCCCCTCAGTTCTTC. V is TRBV12-3 or TRBV12-4 and J is TRBJ2-1; possible D gene TRBD1, 5 bases. V was clipped by 6 bases and J by 13 bases, with 13 bases between them. The length of the CDR3 is 11 residues.

This clonotype was counted a few times. The chain combines TRBV3-1 with TRBJ2-2; D remains unclear. This CDR3 comprises 13 residues. Germline lookup yields CDR1 LGHDT and CDR2 YNNKEL (reference sequence). V gave up 0 bases and J gave up 6 bases, with 5 bases separating them. Written as DNA, the CDR3 is TGTGCCAGCAGCCAAGAAGGGTCCGGGGAGCTGTTTTTT. Translated: CASSQEGSGELFF.

This chain joins TRBV7-9 and TRBJ2-2; D unclear. This CDR3 region has 21 residues. Germline V gives CDR1 SEHNR, CDR2 FQNEAQ (reference sequence). V was trimmed by 10 bases and J by 0 bases, leaving 33 bases between them. CDR3 residues: CAMSPGLRCREISANTGELFF. The CDR3 nucleotides are TGTGCCATGAGCCCCGGGCTCCGCTGCAGAGAGATAAGCGCGAACACCGGGGAGCTGTTTTTT.